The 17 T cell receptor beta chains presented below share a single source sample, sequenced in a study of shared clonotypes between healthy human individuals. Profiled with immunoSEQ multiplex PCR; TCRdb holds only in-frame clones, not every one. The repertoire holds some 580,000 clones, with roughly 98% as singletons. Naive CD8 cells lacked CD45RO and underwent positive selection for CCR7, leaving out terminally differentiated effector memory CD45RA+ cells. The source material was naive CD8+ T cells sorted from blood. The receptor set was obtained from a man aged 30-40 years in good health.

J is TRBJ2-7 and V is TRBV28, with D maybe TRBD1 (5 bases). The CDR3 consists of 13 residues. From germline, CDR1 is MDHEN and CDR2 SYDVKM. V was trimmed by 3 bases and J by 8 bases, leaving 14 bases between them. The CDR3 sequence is CASSFGRQYKQYF. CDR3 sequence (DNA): TGTGCCAGCAGTTTTGGGCGACAGTACAAGCAGTACTTC.

CDR3 sequence reads: CASSQESAGGIYEQYF. DNA for the CDR3: TGCGCCAGCAGCCAAGAATCTGCGGGAGGGATCTACGAGCAGTACTTC. This rearrangement joins TRBV4-3 to TRBJ2-7; 9 bases line up with TRBD2. CDR1 and CDR2 (germline): LGHNA, YSLEER. The CDR3 sequence is 16 residues long. V shed 0 bases, J shed 3 bases, and the junction held 6 bases outside the gene matches.

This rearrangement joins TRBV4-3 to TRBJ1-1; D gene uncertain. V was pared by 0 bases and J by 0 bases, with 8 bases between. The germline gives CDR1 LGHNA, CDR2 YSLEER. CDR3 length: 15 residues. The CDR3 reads CASSQDSGMNTEAFF. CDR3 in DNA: TGCGCCAGCAGCCAAGATTCCGGCATGAACACTGAAGCTTTCTTT.

The CDR3 region is CASSRGERSSYNEQFF. The CDR3 nucleotides are TGCGCCAGCAGCCGGGGGGAGCGGAGCTCCTACAATGAGCAGTTCTTC. The chain carries TRBV4-1 and TRBJ2-1, with D possibly being TRBD2 (6 bases). V was shortened by 4 bases and J by 0 bases, with 13 bases between the two germline ends. Germline V gives CDR1 MGHRA, CDR2 YSYEKL. The CDR3 sequence is 16 residues long.

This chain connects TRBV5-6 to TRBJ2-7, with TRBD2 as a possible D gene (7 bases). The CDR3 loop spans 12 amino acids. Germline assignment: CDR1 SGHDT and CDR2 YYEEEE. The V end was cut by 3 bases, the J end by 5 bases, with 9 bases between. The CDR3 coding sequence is TGTGCCAGCAGCTCGGGGGGCCACGAGCAGTACTTC. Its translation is CASSSGGHEQYF.

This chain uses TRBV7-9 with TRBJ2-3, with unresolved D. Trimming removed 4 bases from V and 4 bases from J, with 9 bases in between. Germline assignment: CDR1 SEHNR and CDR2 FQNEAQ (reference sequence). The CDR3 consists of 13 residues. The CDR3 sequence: CASSSDSPDTQYF. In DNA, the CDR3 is TGTGCCAGCAGCTCGGATAGCCCAGATACGCAGTATTTT.

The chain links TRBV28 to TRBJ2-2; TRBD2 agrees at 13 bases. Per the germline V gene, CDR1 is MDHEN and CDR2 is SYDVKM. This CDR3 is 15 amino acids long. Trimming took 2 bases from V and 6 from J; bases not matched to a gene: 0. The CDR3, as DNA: TGTGCCAGCAGTTTAACTAGCGGGAGGGCCGGGGAGCTGTTTTTT. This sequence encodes CASSLTSGRAGELFF.

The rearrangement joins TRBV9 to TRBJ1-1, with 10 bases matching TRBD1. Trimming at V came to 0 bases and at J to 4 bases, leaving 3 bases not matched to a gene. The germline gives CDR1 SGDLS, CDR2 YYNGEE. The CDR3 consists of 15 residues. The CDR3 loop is CASSVERTGGTEAFF. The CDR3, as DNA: TGTGCCAGCAGCGTAGAACGGACAGGGGGCACTGAAGCTTTCTTT.

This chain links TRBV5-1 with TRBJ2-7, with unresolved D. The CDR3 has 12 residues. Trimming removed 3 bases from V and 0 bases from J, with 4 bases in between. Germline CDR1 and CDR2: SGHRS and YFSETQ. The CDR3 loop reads CASSSASYEQYF. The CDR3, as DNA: TGCGCCAGCAGCTCCGCCTCCTACGAGCAGTACTTC.

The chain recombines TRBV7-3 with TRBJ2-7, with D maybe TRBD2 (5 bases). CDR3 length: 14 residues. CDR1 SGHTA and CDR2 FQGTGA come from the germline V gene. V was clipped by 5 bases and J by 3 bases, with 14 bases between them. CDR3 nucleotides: TGTGCCAGCAGCCGAATGGGAGAAGACTACGAGCAGTACTTC. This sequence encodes CASSRMGEDYEQYF.

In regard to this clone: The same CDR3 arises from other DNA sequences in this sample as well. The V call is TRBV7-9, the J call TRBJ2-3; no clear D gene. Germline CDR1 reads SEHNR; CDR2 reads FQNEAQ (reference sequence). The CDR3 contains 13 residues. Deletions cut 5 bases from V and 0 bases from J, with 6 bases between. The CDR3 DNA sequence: TGTGCCAGCAGCCCCACTAGCACAGATACGCAGTATTTT. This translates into CASSPTSTDTQYF.

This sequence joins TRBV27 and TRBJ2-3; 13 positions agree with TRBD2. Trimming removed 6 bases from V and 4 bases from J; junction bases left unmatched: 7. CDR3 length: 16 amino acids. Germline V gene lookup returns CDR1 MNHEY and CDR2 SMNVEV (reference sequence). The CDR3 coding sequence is TGTGCCAGCAGCTCTAGGACTAGCGGGAGCGCAGATACGCAGTATTTT. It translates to CASSSRTSGSADTQYF.

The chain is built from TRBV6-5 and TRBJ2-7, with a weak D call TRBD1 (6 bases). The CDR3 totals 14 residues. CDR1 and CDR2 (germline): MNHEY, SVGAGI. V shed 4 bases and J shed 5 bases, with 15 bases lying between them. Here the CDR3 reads CASSLGTQTNEQYF. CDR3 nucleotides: TGTGCCAGCAGTTTGGGGACACAGACTAACGAGCAGTACTTC.

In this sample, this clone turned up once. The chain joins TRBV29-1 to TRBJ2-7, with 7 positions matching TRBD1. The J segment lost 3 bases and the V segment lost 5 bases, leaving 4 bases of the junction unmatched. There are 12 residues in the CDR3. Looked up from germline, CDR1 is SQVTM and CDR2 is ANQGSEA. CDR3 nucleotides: TGCAGCGTTTACACAGGGGACTACGAGCAGTACTTC. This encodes CSVYTGDYEQYF.

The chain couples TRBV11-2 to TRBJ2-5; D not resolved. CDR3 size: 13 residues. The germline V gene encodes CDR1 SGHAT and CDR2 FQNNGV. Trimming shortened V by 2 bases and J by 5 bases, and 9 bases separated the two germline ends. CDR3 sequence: CASSLPAPETQYF. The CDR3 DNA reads TGTGCCAGCAGCTTACCCGCACCCGAGACCCAGTACTTC. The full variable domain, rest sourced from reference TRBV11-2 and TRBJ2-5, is EAGVAQSPRYKIIEKRQSVAFWCNPISGHATLYWYQQILGQGPKLLIQFQNNGVVDDSQLPKDRFSAERLKGVDSTLKIQPAKLEDSAVYLCASSLPAPETQYFGPGTRLLVL.

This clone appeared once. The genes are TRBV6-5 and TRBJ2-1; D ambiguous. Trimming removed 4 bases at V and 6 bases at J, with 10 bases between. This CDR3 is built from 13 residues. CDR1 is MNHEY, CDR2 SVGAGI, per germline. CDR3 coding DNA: TGTGCCAGCAGTTCCTCGGCTAGCAATGAGCAGTTCTTC. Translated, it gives CASSSSASNEQFF.

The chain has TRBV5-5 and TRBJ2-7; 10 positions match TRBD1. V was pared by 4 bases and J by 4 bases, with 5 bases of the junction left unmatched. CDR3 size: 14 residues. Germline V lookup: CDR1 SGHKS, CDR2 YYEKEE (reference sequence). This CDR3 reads CASSADRGGYEQYF. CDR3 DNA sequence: TGTGCCAGCAGCGCGGACAGGGGGGGGTACGAGCAGTACTTC.